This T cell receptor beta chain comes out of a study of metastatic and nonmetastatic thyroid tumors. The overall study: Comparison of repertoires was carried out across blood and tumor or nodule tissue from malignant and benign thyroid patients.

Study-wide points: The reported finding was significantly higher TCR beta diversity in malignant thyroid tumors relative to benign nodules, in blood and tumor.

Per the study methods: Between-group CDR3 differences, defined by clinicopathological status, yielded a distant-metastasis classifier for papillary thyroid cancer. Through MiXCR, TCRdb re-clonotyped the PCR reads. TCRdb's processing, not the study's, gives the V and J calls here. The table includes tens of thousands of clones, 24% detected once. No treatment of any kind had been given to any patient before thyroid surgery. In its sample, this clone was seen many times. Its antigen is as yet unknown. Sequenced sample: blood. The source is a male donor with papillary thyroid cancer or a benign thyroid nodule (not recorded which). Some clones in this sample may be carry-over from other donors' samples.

The CDR3 DNA sequence: TGTGCCAGCAGTTCGCACCAGGGGAGCCAGCCCCAGCATTTT. Translating gives CASSSHQGSQPQHF. The chain joins TRBV28 to TRBJ1-5; possible D gene TRBD1, 6 bases. CDR1 and CDR2 (germline): MDHEN, SYDVKM. This CDR3 contains 14 residues. Trimming removed 4 bases at V and 7 bases at J, with 14 bases between. The whole variable domain, filled in from reference TRBV28 and TRBJ1-5, reads DVKVTQSSRYLVKRTGEKVFLECVQDMDHENMFWYRQDPGLGLRLIYFSYDVKMKEKGDIPEGYSVSREKKERFSLILESASTNQTSMYLCASSSHQGSQPQHFGDGTRLSIL.